These T cell receptor beta chains were read from a single sample in a study of circulating CD8 cells and anti-PD-1 response in melanoma. One entry per CDR3 protein results from TCRdb running MiXCR on the reads. The table shows 800 to 1,100 distinct CDR3 sequences, with approximately 9.8% occurring only once. This specimen consisted of CD8+ T cells from PBMCs, obtained at baseline or after one month of anti-PD-1 therapy (not recorded which). Receptor source: a human donor with melanoma. The CDR3 runs from the conserved cysteine through the conserved F or W. A D gene is named only where the DNA matches it firmly. The size field is filled for only some rows; it gives once, few, many or a size class.

v_call: TRBV20-1; d_call: TRBD2; j_call: TRBJ2-1; clone_size: medium-sized; cdr3_aa: CSAEGLAGLNFYNEQFF; cdr3_nt: TGCAGTGCTGAGGGACTAGCGGGGTTGAACTTCTACAATGAGCAGTTCTTC
v_call: TRBV28; d_call: NA; j_call: TRBJ1-1; clone_size: large; cdr3_aa: CASGNFRVNAEAFF; cdr3_nt: TGTGCCAGCGGGAATTTCAGGGTAAACGCTGAAGCTTTCTTT
v_call: TRBV5-6; d_call: NA; j_call: TRBJ2-3; clone_size: large; cdr3_aa: CASSLLQVLTDTQYF; cdr3_nt: TGTGCCAGCAGCTTACTACAGGTCCTCACAGATACGCAGTATTTT
v_call: TRBV28; d_call: TRBD1; j_call: TRBJ2-7; clone_size: medium-sized; cdr3_aa: CANTRDRGDEQYF; cdr3_nt: TGTGCCAACACCCGGGACAGGGGCGACGAGCAGTACTTC
v_call: TRBV28; d_call: NA; j_call: TRBJ2-7; clone_size: large; cdr3_aa: CASSPYSYEQYF; cdr3_nt: TGTGCCAGCAGTCCCTACTCCTACGAGCAGTACTTC
v_call: TRBV28; d_call: TRBD2; j_call: TRBJ2-1; clone_size: few; cdr3_aa: CASSPTQEAGRLDNEQFF; cdr3_nt: TGTGCCAGCAGTCCGACGCAGGAGGCCGGGAGGCTGGACAATGAGCAGTTCTTC
v_call: TRBV9; d_call: NA; j_call: TRBJ1-6; clone_size: large; cdr3_aa: CASSVGRVDNSPLHF; cdr3_nt: TGTGCCAGCAGCGTAGGGAGGGTAGATAATTCACCCCTCCACTTT
v_call: TRBV6-5; d_call: NA; j_call: TRBJ2-3; clone_size: NA; cdr3_aa: CASSYYLTDTQYF; cdr3_nt: TGTGCCAGCAGTTACTATTTGACAGATACGCAGTATTTT
v_call: TRBV19; d_call: TRBD1; j_call: TRBJ2-7; clone_size: hyperexpanded; cdr3_aa: CASTPTGGIYEQYF; cdr3_nt: TGTGCCAGTACTCCGACAGGGGGAATATACGAGCAGTACTTC
v_call: TRBV29-1; d_call: NA; j_call: TRBJ2-7; clone_size: medium-sized; cdr3_aa: CGVEGGTVSYEQYF; cdr3_nt: TGCGGCGTTGAAGGGGGAACAGTTTCCTACGAGCAGTACTTC
v_call: TRBV6-2/TRBV6-3; d_call: NA; j_call: TRBJ2-6; clone_size: medium-sized; cdr3_aa: CASSPQGEGANVLTF; cdr3_nt: TGTGCCAGCAGCCCCCAGGGAGAAGGGGCCAACGTCCTGACTTTC
v_call: TRBV29-1; d_call: NA; j_call: TRBJ2-3; clone_size: large; cdr3_aa: CSVPGENTDTQYF; cdr3_nt: TGCAGCGTTCCAGGGGAGAACACAGATACGCAGTATTTT
v_call: TRBV27; d_call: NA; j_call: TRBJ1-1; clone_size: large; cdr3_aa: CASGALDENTEAFF; cdr3_nt: TGTGCCAGCGGGGCCCTAGACGAGAACACTGAAGCTTTCTTT